Presented here are 31 T cell receptor beta chains from one specimen sequenced in a study of blood T cell repertoires in COVID-19. The method was immunoSEQ multiplex PCR; TCRdb's version includes in-frame clones alone and lacks a portion of them. This table holds about 56,000 clones, 84% found once. Sequencing was carried out using peripheral blood. Source of these receptors: a woman older than 75 with acute or convalescent COVID-19.

The CDR3 DNA is TGCGCCAGCAGCCAAGATCACCCAGGGTTGCAGCCCCAGCATTTT. It yields the protein CASSQDHPGLQPQHF. The chain is built from TRBV4-1 and TRBJ1-5; possible D gene TRBD1, 5 bases. The CDR3 runs 15 residues. Germline lookup yields CDR1 MGHRA and CDR2 YSYEKL. V was trimmed by 0 bases and J by 7 bases, leaving 13 bases between them.

V and J are TRBV3-1 (or the pseudogene TRBV3-2) and TRBJ1-3, with 7 nucleotides matching TRBD1. The length of the CDR3 is 12 residues. Trimming cost V 8 bases and J 7 bases; bases outside gene matches: 5. The germline V gene encodes CDR1 LGHDT and CDR2 YNNKEL (reference sequence). The chain's CDR3 is CASRDRVNTIYF. The CDR3 region has the DNA TGTGCCAGCCGAGACAGGGTCAACACCATATATTTT.

The chain has TRBV5-1 and TRBJ1-3, with 7 nucleotides matching TRBD1. Germline assignment: CDR1 SGHRS and CDR2 YFSETQ. This CDR3 contains 14 residues. V shed 4 bases and J 2 bases; nucleotides not matched to a gene: 3. CDR3 DNA sequence: TGCGCCAGCAGCGAAGGGGGCCCTGGAAACACCATATATTTT. Protein sequence: CASSEGGPGNTIYF.

The CDR3 here is CASSRPGQGIGNEQFF. CDR3 coding DNA: TGCGCCAGCAGCAGGCCGGGACAGGGTATTGGTAATGAGCAGTTCTTC. The genes are TRBV5-1 and TRBJ2-1, with 9 bases matching TRBD1. Germline CDR1 SGHRS, CDR2 YFSETQ. V was clipped by 4 bases and J by 7 bases; unmatched bases: 12. CDR3 size: 16 residues. The full variable domain, rest sourced from reference TRBV5-1 and TRBJ2-1, is KAGVTQTPRYLIKTRGQQVTLSCSPISGHRSVSWYQQTPGQGLQFLFEYFSETQRNKGNFPGRFSGRQFSNSRSEMNVSTLELGDSALYLCASSRPGQGIGNEQFFGPGTRLTVL.

The chain couples TRBV15 to TRBJ1-1; 7 bases align to TRBD1. This CDR3 has 14 amino acids. Germline V gene lookup returns CDR1 LNHNV and CDR2 YYDKDF (reference sequence). V lost 1 base and J lost 12; bases outside the gene matches: 11. The DNA of the CDR3 is TGTGCCACCAGCAGAGTCGACGACAGGGTGAGCCCTTTCTTT. Amino acid sequence: CATSRVDDRVSPFF.

The rearrangement links TRBV19 to TRBJ2-7, with 8 bases lining up with TRBD1. The ends lost 5 bases at V and 4 bases at J; junction bases unmatched: 10. Looked up from germline, CDR1 is LNHDA and CDR2 is SQIVND (reference sequence). This CDR3 contains 15 residues. The CDR3 is CASSFRGQELYEQYF. The CDR3 coding sequence is TGTGCCAGTAGTTTCAGGGGGCAGGAACTTTACGAGCAGTACTTC.

The V call is TRBV15, the J call TRBJ2-2; D unresolved. Per germline, CDR1 LNHNV and CDR2 YYDKDF (reference sequence). The CDR3 extends over 14 amino acids. V was cut by 3 bases and J by 5 bases, with 10 bases left in between. CDR3 amino acids: CATSSPVRTGELFF. The CDR3 DNA is TGTGCCACCAGCAGTCCGGTGCGGACCGGGGAGCTGTTTTTT.

The rearrangement joins TRBV5-1 to TRBJ2-2; D is unresolved. CDR3 length equals 15 residues. Per germline, CDR1 SGHRS and CDR2 YFSETQ. Trimming left V 3 bases short and J 2 bases short, with 11 bases between. This chain's CDR3 is CASSSLLSNTGELFF. The CDR3 DNA reads as TGCGCCAGCAGCTCCCTTCTGTCCAACACCGGGGAGCTGTTTTTT.

This sequence joins TRBV24-1 and TRBJ1-2; TRBD1 matches 8 bases. Looked up from germline, CDR1 is KGHDR and CDR2 is SFDVKD. This CDR3 has 14 residues. Unmatched junction bases numbered 9, after V lost 9 bases and J lost 4 bases. CDR3 nucleotide sequence: TGTGCCACCTCGCCGGGACAGGCTACCTATGGCTACACCTTC. It translates to CATSPGQATYGYTF.

V is TRBV2 and J is TRBJ2-3; 14 nucleotides line up with TRBD2. J lost 6 bases, V lost 4 bases, and 6 bases had no gene match. Germline V gene data show CDR1 as SNHLY and CDR2 as FYNNEI. The CDR3 has 16 amino acids. The CDR3 DNA reads TGTGCCAGCAGTGTGACTAGCGGGGGGGCTGGGGATACGCAGTATTTT. Protein sequence: CASSVTSGGAGDTQYF. The full variable domain, rest sourced from reference TRBV2 and TRBJ2-3, is EPEVTQTPSHQVTQMGQEVILRCVPISNHLYFYWYRQILGQKVEFLVSFYNNEISEKSEIFDDQFSVERPDGSNFTLKIRSTKLEDSAMYFCASSVTSGGAGDTQYFGPGTRLTVL.

The chain carries TRBV5-1 and TRBJ1-1, with 12 bases matching TRBD1. The V gene end was trimmed by 4 bases and the J gene end by 5 bases; junction bases not matched to a gene: 9. The CDR3 covers 16 residues. CDR1 and CDR2 (germline): SGHRS, YFSETQ. CDR3 amino acids: CASSAGTGGLGTEAFF. The CDR3 nucleotides are TGCGCCAGCAGCGCCGGGACAGGGGGCCTCGGGACTGAAGCTTTCTTT.

The rearrangement uses TRBV6-5 and TRBJ1-1; 10 positions agree with TRBD1. Looked up from germline, CDR1 is MNHEY and CDR2 is SVGAGI. The CDR3 length is 14 residues. The V and J ends lost 7 bases and 5 bases, in that order; junction bases with no gene match: 7. DNA of the CDR3: TGTGCCAGCATACAGGACAGGGGGACTACTGAAGCTTTCTTT. Translating it yields CASIQDRGTTEAFF.

The V and J genes are TRBV29-1 and TRBJ1-1, with no clear D. CDR3 size: 13 residues. Germline CDR1 and CDR2: SQVTM and ANQGSEA. V gave up 6 bases and J gave up 3 bases, with 14 bases separating them. CDR3 nucleotide sequence: TGCAGCGTCGGGGTCCGCGGGGACACTGAAGCTTTCTTT. Its translation is CSVGVRGDTEAFF. Filled out from reference TRBV29-1 and TRBJ1-1, the complete variable domain reads SAVISQKPSRDICQRGTSLTIQCQVDSQVTMMFWYRQQPGQSLTLIATANQGSEATYESGFVIDKFPISRPNLTFSTLTVSNMSPEDSSIYLCSVGVRGDTEAFFGQGTRLTVV.

The CDR3 protein is CASSRLDVTNEKLFF. CDR3 sequence (DNA): TGTGCCAGCAGCCGACTCGACGTAACTAATGAAAAACTGTTTTTT. This rearrangement joins TRBV3-1 (or the pseudogene TRBV3-2) to TRBJ1-4; D gene uncertain. Germline CDR1 is LGHDT and CDR2 is YNNKEL (reference sequence). This CDR3 contains 15 residues. V was pared by 4 bases and J by 1 base, with 10 bases between.

J is TRBJ2-1 and V is TRBV11-2; 8 bases map to TRBD1. Germline V gene sequence: CDR1 SGHAT, CDR2 FQNNGV. V trimming: 6 bases; J trimming: 6 bases; junction bases outside the gene matches: 4. CDR3 length equals 13 residues. The CDR3 region has the DNA TGTGCCAGCAGAAAGACAGGGGTCAATGAGCAGTTCTTC. Its protein is CASRKTGVNEQFF.

This chain connects TRBV7-9 to TRBJ2-7; D may be TRBD2 (5 bases). CDR3 length: 13 amino acids. Deletions cut 1 base from V and 6 bases from J, with 10 bases between. From germline, CDR1 is SEHNR and CDR2 FQNEAQ (reference sequence). CDR3 protein: CASSLGGAGEQYF. The CDR3 nucleotides read TGTGCCAGCAGCTTAGGGGGAGCCGGCGAGCAGTACTTC.

The genes are TRBV6-6 and TRBJ2-7, with D perhaps TRBD1 (6 bases). Trimming stripped 6 bases from V and 0 bases from J, with 15 bases between. Germline V gene sequence: CDR1 MNHNY, CDR2 SVGAGI (reference sequence). The CDR3 consists of 15 residues. The CDR3 sequence is CASSWTTGTSYEQYF. CDR3 DNA: TGTGCCAGCAGCTGGACAACAGGGACCTCCTACGAGCAGTACTTC.

The chain couples TRBV10-3 to TRBJ1-2, with D maybe TRBD1 (5 bases). V was trimmed by 0 bases and J by 6 bases, leaving 5 bases between them. Germline V gives CDR1 ENHRY, CDR2 SYGVKD. CDR3 length: 12 amino acids. The CDR3 reads CAISESTDGYTF. The CDR3 nucleotides are TGTGCCATCAGTGAGTCGACAGATGGCTACACCTTC.

The genes are TRBV10-2 and TRBJ1-4; D possibly corresponds to TRBD1 (6 bases). With 7 bases removed from V and 4 bases from J, the gap between germline ends came to 13 bases. The CDR3 has 14 residues. Germline-derived CDR1 and CDR2 are WSHSY and SAAADI. CDR3 amino acids: CASTTRGGNEKLFF. CDR3 in DNA: TGCGCCAGCACCACAAGGGGGGGTAATGAAAAACTGTTTTTT.

The chain is built from TRBV9 and TRBJ2-2; no firm D call. This CDR3 spans 15 amino acids. V gave up 3 bases and J gave up 0 bases, with 9 bases separating them. The germline gives CDR1 SGDLS, CDR2 YYNGEE. The CDR3 protein is CASSGQTTNTGELFF. The CDR3 nucleotides read TGTGCCAGCAGCGGACAAACGACGAACACCGGGGAGCTGTTTTTT.

This chain connects TRBV5-1 to TRBJ1-1; possible D gene TRBD1, 5 bases. From germline, CDR1 is SGHRS and CDR2 YFSETQ. Trimming took off 4 bases at V and 1 base at J, with 14 bases between the two ends. There are 15 residues in the CDR3. The CDR3 region is CASSREGSPNTEAFF. The CDR3 region has the DNA TGCGCCAGCAGCAGGGAGGGGAGTCCGAACACTGAAGCTTTCTTT.

The CDR3 DNA reads as TGTGCCAGCAGTTACCGGACTCTGAACACTGAAGCTTTCTTT. This codes for CASSYRTLNTEAFF. The J gene is TRBJ1-1, the V gene TRBV6-5; D gene uncertain. The CDR3 totals 14 residues. V was shortened by 2 bases and J by 0 bases, with 7 bases between the two germline ends. Germline CDR1 MNHEY, CDR2 SVGAGI.

The rearrangement joins TRBV20-1 to TRBJ1-4; a possible D gene is TRBD1 (6 bases). Germline V gene sequence: CDR1 DFQATT, CDR2 SNEGSKA (reference sequence). Trimming pared 3 bases from V and 8 bases from J, leaving 16 bases between. The CDR3 consists of 14 residues. Written as DNA, the CDR3 is TGCAGTGCTAGTCGGCCAGGGGAGAACGAAAAACTGTTTTTT. It yields the protein CSASRPGENEKLFF.

The chain carries TRBV18 and TRBJ2-1, with TRBD2 matching over 11 bases. Germline trimming cut 4 bases from V and 0 bases from J; bases unmatched to any gene: 5. The CDR3 contains 17 residues. Germline-derived CDR1 and CDR2 are KGHSH and LQKENI. The DNA of the CDR3 is TGTGCCAGCTCACAACTAGCGGGGGCCCCCTCCTACAATGAGCAGTTCTTC. Translating gives CASSQLAGAPSYNEQFF.

V usage is TRBV5-1 and J usage is TRBJ2-7, with TRBD1 matching 10 bases. V gave up 0 bases and J gave up 6 bases; unmatched junction bases: 6. The CDR3 consists of 15 residues. Germline CDR1 reads SGHRS; CDR2 reads YFSETQ. This CDR3 is CASSLGGQGIVEQYF. The CDR3 region has the DNA TGCGCCAGCAGCTTGGGGGGACAGGGGATCGTCGAGCAGTACTTC.

The rearrangement uses TRBV5-1 and TRBJ1-2; 7 nucleotides agree with TRBD1. Germline CDR1 is SGHRS and CDR2 is YFSETQ. V shed 2 bases, J shed 3 bases, and the junction held 4 bases outside the gene matches. The CDR3 has 14 residues. The CDR3 loop is CASSFQGEDYGYTF. For the CDR3, the DNA is TGCGCCAGCAGCTTTCAGGGGGAGGACTATGGCTACACCTTC. Together with reference TRBV5-1 and TRBJ1-2, the CDR3 gives the full variable domain: KAGVTQTPRYLIKTRGQQVTLSCSPISGHRSVSWYQQTPGQGLQFLFEYFSETQRNKGNFPGRFSGRQFSNSRSEMNVSTLELGDSALYLCASSFQGEDYGYTFGSGTRLTVV.

This chain uses TRBV19 with TRBJ1-1; D gene uncertain. Germline lookup yields CDR1 LNHDA and CDR2 SQIVND (reference sequence). The CDR3 consists of 15 residues. Trimming shortened V by 3 bases and J by 1 base, and 12 bases separated the two germline ends. The DNA of the CDR3 is TGTGCCAGTAGTATGTATGCAATCGGGAACACTGAAGCTTTCTTT. Amino acids: CASSMYAIGNTEAFF.

In its sample, this clone was seen once. The chain joins TRBV13 to TRBJ1-3; D gene unclear. Germline assignment: CDR1 PRHDT and CDR2 FYEKMQ (reference sequence). The CDR3 contains 14 residues. V gave up 1 base and J gave up 0 bases, with 4 bases separating them. CDR3 in DNA: TGTGCCAGCAGCTTAGCGGGCTCTGGAAACACCATATATTTT. It translates to CASSLAGSGNTIYF.

This clone was observed a handful of times. The V and J genes are TRBV30 and TRBJ1-2; 8 positions match TRBD1. CDR3 length: 15 residues. After removal of 4 bases from V and 4 bases from J, the junction contained 11 bases not matched to a gene. Germline-derived CDR1 and CDR2 are GTSNPN and SVGIG (reference sequence). The CDR3 is CAWNPTNRGIYGYTF. CDR3 bases: TGTGCCTGGAATCCCACCAACAGGGGGATCTATGGCTACACCTTC.

Comments on this clone: The junction does not match germline at one end; this may be a read error. The rearrangement uses TRBV7-7 and TRBJ2-3; a weak D match, TRBD2 (5 bases). The CDR3 is made up of 13 amino acids. Germline V gene data show CDR1 as SSHAT and CDR2 as FNYEAQ (reference sequence). DNA for the CDR3: TGTGCTAGCAGCGTCCGGGACACAGATACGCAGTATTTT. Amino acid sequence: CASSVRDTDTQYF. Supplemented by reference TRBV7-7 and TRBJ2-3, the full variable domain reads GAGVSQSPRYKVTKRGQDVTLRCDPISSHATLYWYQQALGQGPEFLTYFNYEAQPDKSGLPSDRFSAERPEGSISTLTIQRTEQRDSAMYRCASSVRDTDTQYFGPGTRLTVL.

This clone turned up a few times. The CDR3 region has the DNA TGCGCCAGCACAATTGGGGGGGCCTGGCAAGAGACCCAGTACTTC. It specifies CASTIGGAWQETQYF. This chain joins TRBV5-1 and TRBJ2-5; D possibly corresponds to TRBD2 (7 bases). The CDR3 runs 15 residues. V was cut by 6 bases and J by 2 bases, with 17 bases left in between. Germline V gene lookup returns CDR1 SGHRS and CDR2 YFSETQ.